This T cell receptor beta chain was documented in a study of blood T cell repertoires in COVID-19. Study summary: Samples of COVID-19 (acute and convalescent) were obtained from the United States, Italy and Spain. T cells, B-cell-depleted T cells, or PBMCs provided the cDNA or gDNA that served as material.

In the original workflow: Nucleated cell counts were estimated from reference gene primer amplification. Clones were read by immunoSEQ multiplex PCR, and TCRdb kept only the in-frame ones, dropping some. The V and J calls and clone size are taken from that table; D and trimming were inferred from the DNA. The table lists about 130,000 clones, about 85% of them singletons, with over 25% in the top ten. The V gene lost 7 bases and the J gene lost 0 bases, with 10 bases spanning the gap. CDR1 is MDHEN and CDR2 is SYDVKM in the germline V gene. The CDR3 is made up of 14 amino acids. The rearrangement links TRBV28 to TRBJ1-3; no firm D call. The sequencing input was peripheral blood. This receptor was identified in a woman aged 80 or over with acute or convalescent COVID-19. The CDR3 here is CASNRRFSGNTIYF. CDR3 bases: TGTGCCAGCAATAGGAGGTTCTCTGGAAACACCATATATTTT.